This T cell receptor (beta chain) emerged from a study of cytomegalovirus exposure and HLA in healthy donors. Notes on the study in general: Presence/absence analysis assumed near-uniform sequencing depth across donors. In a later analysis, TCR beta V- and J-gene trimming was associated with a missense DCLRE1C variant.

Worth noting for this clone: Its antigen is unidentified.

PCR involved 60 Vbeta and 13 Jbeta primers. TCRdb's table, derived via immunoSEQ multiplex PCR, lists solely in-frame clones and lacks some. The sample table includes some 130,000 clones. The sample comprised PBMCs. This receptor was taken from a woman aged 40 to 49 in good health and CMV-seronegative.

CDR3 nucleotides: TGTGCCAGCAGCCGACCGGGACTGAGAGGCCTGGACCTCCACTTT. Its translation: CASSRPGLRGLDLHF. V and J are TRBV7-2 and TRBJ1-6, with D possibly being TRBD1 (5 bases). Trimming removed 5 bases at V and 15 bases at J, with 23 bases between. The germline V gene has CDR1 SGHTA and CDR2 FQGNSA. This CDR3 has 15 residues. Full variable domain (missing parts from reference TRBV7-2 and TRBJ1-6): GAGVSQSPSNKVTEKGKDVELRCDPISGHTALYWYRQSLGQGLEFLIYFQGNSAPDKSGLPSDRFSAERTGGSVSTLTIQRTQQEDSAVYLCASSRPGLRGLDLHFGNGTRLTVT.